Listed here are 2 T cell receptor beta chains from one sample, sequenced in a study of T-cell memory formation after mild COVID-19. A single record per CDR3 protein comes from TCRdb applying MiXCR to the 5' RACE reads. The sample has fewer than 500,000 distinct CDR3 sequences; around a quarter are singletons. The sequenced sample consisted of PBMCs or a T cell subset sorted from them (not recorded which). Receptors were obtained from an adult woman who had mild COVID-19 (a few samples of this study predate the infection). Cell type and time point are not known.

This clonotype has only a few counts. The chain employs TRBV6-2 or TRBV6-3 and TRBJ1-3; D is unclear. This CDR3 has 14 amino acids. The V gene's germline CDR1 is MNHEY and CDR2 SVGEGT. The ends were cut back, 0 bases at V and 0 bases at J, with 3 bases in the middle. The CDR3 DNA reads as TGTGCCAGCAGTTACTCCGGCTCTGGAAACACCATATATTTT. Translation: CASSYSGSGNTIYF.

In its sample, this clonotype was seen a few times. The chain carries TRBV12-3 or TRBV12-4 and TRBJ2-1, with 16 bases fitting TRBD2. This CDR3 contains 19 residues. Unmatched junction bases numbered 14, after V lost 5 bases and J lost 7 bases. CDR3 loop: CASSMPGLAGGPGRNEQFF. The CDR3 nucleotides read TGTGCCAGCAGTATGCCGGGACTAGCGGGAGGGCCCGGGAGGAATGAGCAGTTCTTC.